This is a list of T cell receptor beta chains from one sample in a study of blood T cell repertoires in COVID-19. Libraries were prepared by immunoSEQ multiplex PCR; TCRdb keeps only in-frame clonotypes and omits some of them. Here the sample spans about 370,000 clones, roughly 86% being singletons. The sample was peripheral blood. These receptors all stem from a woman aged 25 to 39 with COVID-19, enrolled during active disease. The CDR3 runs from the conserved cysteine through the conserved F or W. The D gene is left open where the match is weak. Only part of the rows carry a size: once, few, many, or a class if the clone is expanded.

V gene: TRBV19; J gene: TRBJ2-7; clone size: NA; D gene: NA; CDR3 protein: CASSHPGQSYEQYF; CDR3 DNA: TGTGCCAGTAGTCACCCAGGACAGTCCTACGAGCAGTACTTC
V gene: TRBV9; J gene: TRBJ2-1; clone size: NA; D gene: TRBD2; CDR3 protein: CASSETSGRYNEQFF; CDR3 DNA: TGTGCCAGCAGCGAGACTAGCGGGAGGTACAATGAGCAGTTCTTC
V gene: TRBV15; J gene: TRBJ2-5; clone size: NA; D gene: TRBD2; CDR3 protein: CATSRAAGAGETQYF; CDR3 DNA: TGTGCCACCAGCAGGGCAGCGGGGGCGGGGGAGACCCAGTACTTC
V gene: TRBV6-5; J gene: TRBJ2-7; clone size: NA; D gene: TRBD2; CDR3 protein: CASSSKASGEQYF; CDR3 DNA: TGTGCCAGCAGTTCGAAGGCTAGCGGCGAGCAGTACTTC
V gene: TRBV28; J gene: TRBJ2-1; clone size: NA; D gene: TRBD2; CDR3 protein: CASSFPEGREPEQFF; CDR3 DNA: TGTGCCAGCAGTTTCCCTGAGGGGCGGGAGCCGGAGCAGTTCTTC
V gene: TRBV6-2/TRBV6-3; J gene: TRBJ2-5; clone size: NA; D gene: NA; CDR3 protein: CASSYPEETQYF; CDR3 DNA: TGTGCCAGCAGTTACCCCGAAGAGACCCAGTACTTC
V gene: TRBV2; J gene: TRBJ1-2; clone size: NA; D gene: NA; CDR3 protein: CAGGGDAYGYTF; CDR3 DNA: TGTGCCGGCGGGGGGGACGCCTATGGCTACACCTTC
V gene: TRBV18; J gene: TRBJ1-1; clone size: NA; D gene: NA; CDR3 protein: CASSPPGQRNTEAFF; CDR3 DNA: TGTGCCAGCTCACCCCCAGGACAAAGGAACACTGAAGCTTTCTTT
V gene: TRBV2; J gene: TRBJ2-7; clone size: few; D gene: TRBD1; CDR3 protein: CASTRDRGAYEQYF; CDR3 DNA: TGTGCCAGTACCCGGGACAGGGGCGCCTACGAGCAGTACTTC
V gene: TRBV6-1; J gene: TRBJ2-7; clone size: many; D gene: NA; CDR3 protein: CASSDLSAGKVHEQYF; CDR3 DNA: TGTGCCAGCAGTGACCTCTCGGCAGGGAAGGTCCACGAGCAGTACTTC